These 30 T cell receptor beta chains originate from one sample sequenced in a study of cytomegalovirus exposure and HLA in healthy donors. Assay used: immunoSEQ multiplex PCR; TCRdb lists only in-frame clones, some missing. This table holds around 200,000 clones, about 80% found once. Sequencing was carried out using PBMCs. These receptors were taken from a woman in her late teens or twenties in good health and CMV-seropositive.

CDR3 amino acids: CASSFGHLTGELFF. The CDR3 coding sequence is TGTGCCAGCAGCTTTGGACATCTCACCGGGGAGCTGTTTTTT. The chain combines TRBV5-6 with TRBJ2-2, with D tentatively TRBD1 (5 bases). The length of the CDR3 is 14 residues. Germline assignment: CDR1 SGHDT and CDR2 YYEEEE. V lost 2 bases and J lost 4, with 9 bases in between. Based on the CDR3 plus reference TRBV5-6 and TRBJ2-2, the full variable domain is DAGVTQSPTHLIKTRGQQVTLRCSPKSGHDTVSWYQQALGQGPQFIFQYYEEEERQRGNFPDRFSGHQFPNYSSELNVNALLLGDSALYLCASSFGHLTGELFFGEGSRLTVL.

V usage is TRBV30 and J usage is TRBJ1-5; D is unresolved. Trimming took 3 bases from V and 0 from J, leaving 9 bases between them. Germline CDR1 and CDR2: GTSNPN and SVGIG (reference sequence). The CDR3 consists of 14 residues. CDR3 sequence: CAWSLIYSNQPQHF. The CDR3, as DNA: TGTGCCTGGAGCCTAATCTATAGCAATCAGCCCCAGCATTTT. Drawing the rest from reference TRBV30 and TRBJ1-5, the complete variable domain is SQTIHQWPATLVQPVGSPLSLECTVEGTSNPNLYWYRQAAGRGLQLLFYSVGIGQISSEVPQNLSASRPQDRQFILSSKKLLLSDSGFYLCAWSLIYSNQPQHFGDGTRLSIL.

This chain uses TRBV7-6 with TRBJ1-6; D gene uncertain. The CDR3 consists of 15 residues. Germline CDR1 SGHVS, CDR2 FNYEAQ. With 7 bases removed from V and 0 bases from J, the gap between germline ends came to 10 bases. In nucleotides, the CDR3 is TGTGCCAGCAAAGGAGGCGGCTCCTATAATTCACCCCTCCACTTT. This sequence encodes CASKGGGSYNSPLHF. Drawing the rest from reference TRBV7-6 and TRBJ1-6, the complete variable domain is GAGVSQSPRYKVTKRGQDVALRCDPISGHVSLYWYRQALGQGPEFLTYFNYEAQQDKSGLPNDRFSAERPEGSISTLTIQRTEQRDSAMYRCASKGGGSYNSPLHFGNGTRLTVT.

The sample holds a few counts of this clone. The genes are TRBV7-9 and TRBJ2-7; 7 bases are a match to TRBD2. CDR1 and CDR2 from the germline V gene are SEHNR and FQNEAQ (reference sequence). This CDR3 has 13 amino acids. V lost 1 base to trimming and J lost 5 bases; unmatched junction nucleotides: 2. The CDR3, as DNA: TGTGCCAGCAGCTTAGGACGGGGGGACGAGCAGTACTTC. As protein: CASSLGRGDEQYF. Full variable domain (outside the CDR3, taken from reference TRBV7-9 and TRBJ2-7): DTGVSQNPRHKITKRGQNVTFRCDPISEHNRLYWYRQTLGQGPEFLTYFQNEAQLEKSRLLSDRFSAERPKGSFSTLEIQRTEQGDSAMYLCASSLGRGDEQYFGPGTRLTVT.

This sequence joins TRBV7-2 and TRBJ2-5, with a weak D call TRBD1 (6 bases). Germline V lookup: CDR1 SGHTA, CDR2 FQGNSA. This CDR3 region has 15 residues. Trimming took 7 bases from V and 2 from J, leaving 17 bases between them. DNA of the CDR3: TGTGCCAGCAACCCAAGACAGGACCCTCAAGAGACCCAGTACTTC. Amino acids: CASNPRQDPQETQYF. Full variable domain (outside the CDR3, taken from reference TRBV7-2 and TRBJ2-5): GAGVSQSPSNKVTEKGKDVELRCDPISGHTALYWYRQSLGQGLEFLIYFQGNSAPDKSGLPSDRFSAERTGGSVSTLTIQRTQQEDSAVYLCASNPRQDPQETQYFGPGTRLLVL.

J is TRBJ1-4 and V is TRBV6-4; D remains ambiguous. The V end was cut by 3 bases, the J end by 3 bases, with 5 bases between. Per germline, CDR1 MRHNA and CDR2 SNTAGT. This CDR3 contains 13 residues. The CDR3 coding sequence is TGTGCCAGCAGTGATAGTGCTAATGAAAAACTGTTTTTT. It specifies CASSDSANEKLFF.

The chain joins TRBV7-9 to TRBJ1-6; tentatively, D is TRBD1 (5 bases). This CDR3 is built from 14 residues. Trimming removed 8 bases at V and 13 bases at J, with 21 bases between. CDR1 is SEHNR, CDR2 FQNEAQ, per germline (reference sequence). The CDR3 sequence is CASSSEGKAGPLHF. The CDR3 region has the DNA TGTGCCAGCTCTTCGGAGGGGAAAGCTGGGCCCCTCCACTTT.

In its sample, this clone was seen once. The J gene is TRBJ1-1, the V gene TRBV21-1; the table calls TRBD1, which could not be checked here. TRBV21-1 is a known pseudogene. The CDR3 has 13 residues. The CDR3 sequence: CASSQLGDTEAFF. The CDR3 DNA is TGTGCCAGCAGCCAGCTAGGGGACACTGAAGCTTTCTTT.

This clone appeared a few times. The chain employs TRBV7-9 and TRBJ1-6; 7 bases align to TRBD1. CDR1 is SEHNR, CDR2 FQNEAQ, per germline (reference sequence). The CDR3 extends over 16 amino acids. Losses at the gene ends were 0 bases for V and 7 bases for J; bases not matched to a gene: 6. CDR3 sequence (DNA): TGTGCCAGCAGCTTAGCGGTGACAGGGCGCAATTCACCCCTCCACTTT. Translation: CASSLAVTGRNSPLHF. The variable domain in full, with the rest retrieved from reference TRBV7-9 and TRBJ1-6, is DTGVSQNPRHKITKRGQNVTFRCDPISEHNRLYWYRQTLGQGPEFLTYFQNEAQLEKSRLLSDRFSAERPKGSFSTLEIQRTEQGDSAMYLCASSLAVTGRNSPLHFGNGTRLTVT.

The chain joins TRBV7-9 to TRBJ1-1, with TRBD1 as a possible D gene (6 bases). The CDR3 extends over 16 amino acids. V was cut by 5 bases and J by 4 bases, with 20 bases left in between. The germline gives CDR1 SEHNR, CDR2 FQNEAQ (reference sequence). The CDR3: CASSDDRLGGGTEAFF. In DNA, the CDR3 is TGTGCCAGCAGCGACGACAGGTTGGGCGGCGGCACTGAAGCTTTCTTT. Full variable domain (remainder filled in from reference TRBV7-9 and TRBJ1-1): DTGVSQNPRHKITKRGQNVTFRCDPISEHNRLYWYRQTLGQGPEFLTYFQNEAQLEKSRLLSDRFSAERPKGSFSTLEIQRTEQGDSAMYLCASSDDRLGGGTEAFFGQGTRLTVV.

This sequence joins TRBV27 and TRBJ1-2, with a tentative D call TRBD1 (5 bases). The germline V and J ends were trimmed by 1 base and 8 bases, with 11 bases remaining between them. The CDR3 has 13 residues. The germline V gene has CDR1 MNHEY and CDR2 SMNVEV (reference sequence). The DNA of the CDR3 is TGTGCCAGCAGTTTATGGGGGGGAGAGGGCTACACCTTC. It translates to CASSLWGGEGYTF.

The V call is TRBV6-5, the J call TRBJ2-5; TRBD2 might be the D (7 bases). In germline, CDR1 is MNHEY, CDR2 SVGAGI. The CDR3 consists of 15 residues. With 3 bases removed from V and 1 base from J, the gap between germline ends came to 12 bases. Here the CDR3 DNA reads TGTGCCAGCAGTTATACGGGGGGCACCCAAGAGACCCAGTACTTC. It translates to CASSYTGGTQETQYF.

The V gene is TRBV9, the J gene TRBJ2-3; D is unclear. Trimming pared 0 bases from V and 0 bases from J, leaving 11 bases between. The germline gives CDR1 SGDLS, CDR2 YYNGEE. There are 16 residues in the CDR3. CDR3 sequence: CASSVVGSASTDTQYF. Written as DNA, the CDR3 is TGTGCCAGCAGCGTAGTCGGCAGCGCGAGCACAGATACGCAGTATTTT. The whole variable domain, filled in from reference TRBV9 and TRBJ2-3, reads DSGVTQTPKHLITATGQRVTLRCSPRSGDLSVYWYQQSLDQGLQFLIQYYNGEERAKGNILERFSAQQFPDLHSELNLSSLELGDSALYFCASSVVGSASTDTQYFGPGTRLTVL.

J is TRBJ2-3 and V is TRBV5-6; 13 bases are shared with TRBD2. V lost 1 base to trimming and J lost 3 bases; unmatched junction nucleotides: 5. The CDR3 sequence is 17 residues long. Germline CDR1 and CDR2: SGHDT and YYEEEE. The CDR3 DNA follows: TGTGCCAGCAGCTTGTCCCGGACTAGCGGGGGAACAGATACGCAGTATTTT. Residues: CASSLSRTSGGTDTQYF.

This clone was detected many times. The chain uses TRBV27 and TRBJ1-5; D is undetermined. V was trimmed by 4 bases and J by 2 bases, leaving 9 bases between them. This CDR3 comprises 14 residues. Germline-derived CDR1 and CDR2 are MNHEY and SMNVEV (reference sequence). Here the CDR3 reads CASSSSQGNQPQHF. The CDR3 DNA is TGTGCCAGCAGTTCCTCTCAGGGCAATCAGCCCCAGCATTTT.

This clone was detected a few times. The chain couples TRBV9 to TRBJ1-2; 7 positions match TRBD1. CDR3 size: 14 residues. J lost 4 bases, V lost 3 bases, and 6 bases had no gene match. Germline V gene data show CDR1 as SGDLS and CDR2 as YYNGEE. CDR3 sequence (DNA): TGTGCCAGCAGCGGACCGCAGGGGGGCTATGGCTACACCTTC. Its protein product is CASSGPQGGYGYTF. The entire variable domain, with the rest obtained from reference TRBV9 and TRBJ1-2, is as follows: DSGVTQTPKHLITATGQRVTLRCSPRSGDLSVYWYQQSLDQGLQFLIQYYNGEERAKGNILERFSAQQFPDLHSELNLSSLELGDSALYFCASSGPQGGYGYTFGSGTRLTVV.

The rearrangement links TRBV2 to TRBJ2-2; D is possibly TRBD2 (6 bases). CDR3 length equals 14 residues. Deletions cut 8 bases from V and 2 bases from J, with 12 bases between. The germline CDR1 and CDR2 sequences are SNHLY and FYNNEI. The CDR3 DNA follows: TGTGCCAGCCGGCGGGACGGAAACACCGGGGAGCTGTTTTTT. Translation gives CASRRDGNTGELFF.

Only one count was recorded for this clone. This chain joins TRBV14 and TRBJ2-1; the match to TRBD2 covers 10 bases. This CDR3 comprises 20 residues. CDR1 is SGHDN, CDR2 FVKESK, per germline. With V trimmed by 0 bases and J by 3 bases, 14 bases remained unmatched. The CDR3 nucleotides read TGTGCCAGCAGCCAAGACCCTCATCCGGCTAGCGGGGGCTACTACAATGAGCAGTTCTTC. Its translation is CASSQDPHPASGGYYNEQFF.

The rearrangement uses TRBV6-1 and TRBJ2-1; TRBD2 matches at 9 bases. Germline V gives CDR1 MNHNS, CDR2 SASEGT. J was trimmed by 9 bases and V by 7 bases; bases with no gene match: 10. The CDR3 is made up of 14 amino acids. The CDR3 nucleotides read TGTGCCAGCACCGCGGGACTAGCCAGGGGTGAGCAGTTCTTC. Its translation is CASTAGLARGEQFF.

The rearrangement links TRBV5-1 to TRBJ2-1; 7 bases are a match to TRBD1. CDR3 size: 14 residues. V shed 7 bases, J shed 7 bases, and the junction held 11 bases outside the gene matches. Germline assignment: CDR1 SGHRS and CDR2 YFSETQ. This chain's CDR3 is CASDPGGLGNEQFF. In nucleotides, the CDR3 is TGCGCCAGCGACCCAGGGGGATTAGGAAATGAGCAGTTCTTC.

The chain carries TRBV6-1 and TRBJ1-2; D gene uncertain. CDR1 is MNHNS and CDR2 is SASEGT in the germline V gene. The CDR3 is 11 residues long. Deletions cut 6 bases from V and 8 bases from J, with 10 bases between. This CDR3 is CASSSVGGYTF. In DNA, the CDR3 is TGTGCCAGCAGCTCCGTGGGCGGCTACACCTTC.

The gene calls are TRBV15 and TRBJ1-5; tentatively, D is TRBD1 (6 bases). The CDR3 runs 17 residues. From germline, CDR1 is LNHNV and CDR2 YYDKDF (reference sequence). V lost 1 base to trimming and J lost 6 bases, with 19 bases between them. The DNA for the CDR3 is TGTGCCACCAGCAGAGTCGGGGCAGGGGCAGGAATTCAGCCCCAGCATTTT. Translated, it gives CATSRVGAGAGIQPQHF.

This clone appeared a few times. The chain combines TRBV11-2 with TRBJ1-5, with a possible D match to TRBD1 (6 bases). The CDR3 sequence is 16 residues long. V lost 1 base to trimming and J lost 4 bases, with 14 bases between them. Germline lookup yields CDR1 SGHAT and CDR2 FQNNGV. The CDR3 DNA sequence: TGTGCCAGCAGCTTAGGGGGGTCCAGGGGAAATCAGCCCCAGCATTTT. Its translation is CASSLGGSRGNQPQHF.

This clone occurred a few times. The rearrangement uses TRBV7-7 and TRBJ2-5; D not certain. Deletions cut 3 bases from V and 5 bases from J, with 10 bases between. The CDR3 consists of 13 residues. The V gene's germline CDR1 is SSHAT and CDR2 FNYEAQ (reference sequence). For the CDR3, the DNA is TGTGCCAGCAGCTTGTTCGGTCCTGAGACCCAGTACTTC. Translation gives CASSLFGPETQYF.

The CDR3 spells CASSYSSRNSPLHF. The CDR3 coding sequence is TGTGCCAGCAGTTACTCGAGCCGAAATTCACCCCTCCACTTT. The gene calls are TRBV6-6 and TRBJ1-6; no clear D gene. The germline gives CDR1 MNHNY, CDR2 SVGAGI (reference sequence). Trimming shortened V by 0 bases and J by 7 bases, and 7 bases separated the two germline ends. The CDR3 covers 14 residues.

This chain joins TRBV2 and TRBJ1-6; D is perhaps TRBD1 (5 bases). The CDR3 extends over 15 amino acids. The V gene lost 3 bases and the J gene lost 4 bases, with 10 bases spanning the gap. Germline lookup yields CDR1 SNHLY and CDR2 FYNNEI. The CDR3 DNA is TGTGCCAGCAGTGACGACCAGGGATATAATTCACCCCTCCACTTT. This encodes CASSDDQGYNSPLHF.

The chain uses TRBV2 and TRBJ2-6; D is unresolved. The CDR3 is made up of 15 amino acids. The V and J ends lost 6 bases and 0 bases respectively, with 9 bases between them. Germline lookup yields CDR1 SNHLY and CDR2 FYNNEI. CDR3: CASRREISGANVLTF. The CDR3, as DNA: TGTGCCAGCAGGCGCGAAATCTCTGGGGCCAACGTCCTGACTTTC.

This CDR3 is CSVVGLAGVTPYNEQFF. DNA for the CDR3: TGCAGCGTTGTGGGACTAGCGGGGGTCACACCCTACAATGAGCAGTTCTTC. The genes are TRBV29-1 and TRBJ2-1, with TRBD2 matching over 14 bases. Trimming cost V 4 bases and J 2 bases; bases outside gene matches: 7. This CDR3 region has 17 residues. CDR1 is SQVTM and CDR2 is ANQGSEA in the germline V gene.

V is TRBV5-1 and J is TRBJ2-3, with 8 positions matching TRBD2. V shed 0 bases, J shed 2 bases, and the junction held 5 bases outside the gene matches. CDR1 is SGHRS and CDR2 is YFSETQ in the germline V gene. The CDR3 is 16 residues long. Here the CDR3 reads CASSLVGRGATDTQYF. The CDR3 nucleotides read TGCGCCAGCAGCTTGGTCGGGCGGGGGGCCACAGATACGCAGTATTTT.

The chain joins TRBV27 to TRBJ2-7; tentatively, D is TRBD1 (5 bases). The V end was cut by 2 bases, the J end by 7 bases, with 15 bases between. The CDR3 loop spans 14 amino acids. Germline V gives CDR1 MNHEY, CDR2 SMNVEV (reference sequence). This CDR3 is CASSLMAGNREQYF. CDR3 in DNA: TGTGCCAGCAGTTTAATGGCAGGGAATCGGGAGCAGTACTTC.